These T cell receptor beta chains were read from a single sample in a study of T-cell reconstitution after alpha-beta-depleted transplantation in children. MiXCR, run by TCRdb on the PCR reads, gives a single entry per CDR3 protein. The data hold about 400,000 distinct CDR3 sequences, with about 17% observed a single time. The specimen comprised PBMCs, mostly from graft donor cells, sampled 360 days after TCRalphabeta/CD19-depleted stem cell transplant. The receptors come from a boy younger than two who had a stem cell transplant for Wiskott-Aldrich syndrome, so the T cells may come from the graft donor. Both conserved end residues are part of each CDR3. A D gene is named only where the DNA matches it firmly. A clone size is listed for some rows: how often the clone was seen (once, few, many), or a class if it is expanded.

j_gene: TRBJ2-1; d_gene: TRBD2; v_gene: TRBV3-1; abundance: few; CDR3nt: TGTGCCAGCAGCCAAGATGCCCTAGCGGCGAAGTTCTTC; CDR3aa: CASSQDALAAKFF
j_gene: TRBJ2-7; d_gene: NA; v_gene: TRBV29-1; abundance: NA; CDR3nt: TGCAGCGGCAGGTTTCCCTACGAGCAGTACTTC; CDR3aa: CSGRFPYEQYF
j_gene: TRBJ1-6; d_gene: NA; v_gene: TRBV10-3; abundance: many; CDR3nt: TGTGCCATCAGTGAGGGCTTTACCTCACCCCTCCACTTT; CDR3aa: CAISEGFTSPLHF
j_gene: TRBJ2-5; d_gene: NA; v_gene: TRBV5-1; abundance: few; CDR3nt: TGCGCCAGCAGCTTTACAGTAAGCCCAGAGACCCAGTACTTC; CDR3aa: CASSFTVSPETQYF
j_gene: TRBJ2-4; d_gene: NA; v_gene: TRBV7-2; abundance: NA; CDR3nt: TGTGCCAGCAGCTTAGCTGGGGCAATAGCCAAAAACATTCAGTACTTC; CDR3aa: CASSLAGAIAKNIQYF
j_gene: TRBJ2-3; d_gene: TRBD1; v_gene: TRBV6-2/TRBV6-3; abundance: few; CDR3nt: TGTGCCAGCAGCCCTAACCGACAGGGGTGGAAACCACGGTTTACGCAGTATTTT; CDR3aa: CASSPNRQGWKPRFTQYF
j_gene: TRBJ2-3; d_gene: TRBD1; v_gene: TRBV12-3/TRBV12-4; abundance: many; CDR3nt: TGTGCCAGCAGCCTGACAGGGGTCGGCACAGATACGCAGTATTTT; CDR3aa: CASSLTGVGTDTQYF
j_gene: TRBJ1-5; d_gene: NA; v_gene: TRBV10-3; abundance: few; CDR3nt: TGTGCCATCAGTTCTGTCAGTCAGCCCCAGCATTTT; CDR3aa: CAISSVSQPQHF
j_gene: TRBJ2-3; d_gene: TRBD2; v_gene: TRBV9; abundance: NA; CDR3nt: TGTGCCAGCAGCGTAGGTGGGGGGGTGAACGCAGATACGCAGTATTTT; CDR3aa: CASSVGGGVNADTQYF
j_gene: TRBJ2-1; d_gene: NA; v_gene: TRBV2; abundance: many; CDR3nt: TGTGCCAGCAGCCTTACCCCCTACAATGAGCAGTTCTTC; CDR3aa: CASSLTPYNEQFF
j_gene: TRBJ2-1; d_gene: TRBD2; v_gene: TRBV12-3/TRBV12-4; abundance: NA; CDR3nt: TGTGCCAGCAGTGCCCTTGGGAGACTAGCAAATGAGCAGTTCTTC; CDR3aa: CASSALGRLANEQFF
j_gene: TRBJ2-1; d_gene: TRBD2; v_gene: TRBV10-3; abundance: many; CDR3nt: TGTGCCATCAGTGACTCTCTAGCGGGCCCTTACAATGAGCAGTTCTTC; CDR3aa: CAISDSLAGPYNEQFF
j_gene: TRBJ1-5; d_gene: NA; v_gene: TRBV12-3/TRBV12-4; abundance: NA; CDR3nt: TGTGCCAGCAGTTTAGGCAGGGCAAATCAGCCCCAGCATTTT; CDR3aa: CASSLGRANQPQHF
j_gene: TRBJ2-3; d_gene: NA; v_gene: TRBV24-1; abundance: NA; CDR3nt: TGTGCCACCAGTGATACGGGAGTTAGAGATACGCAGTATTTT; CDR3aa: CATSDTGVRDTQYF
j_gene: TRBJ2-7; d_gene: NA; v_gene: TRBV9; abundance: NA; CDR3nt: TGTGCCAGCAGCGGAGGGAGCGGAGGCTACGAGCAGTACTTC; CDR3aa: CASSGGSGGYEQYF
j_gene: TRBJ2-3; d_gene: NA; v_gene: TRBV29-1; abundance: few; CDR3nt: TGCAGCGTTGTGGGCGGAGGGCGCACAGATACGCAGTATTTT; CDR3aa: CSVVGGGRTDTQYF
j_gene: TRBJ2-2; d_gene: NA; v_gene: TRBV28; abundance: few; CDR3nt: TGTGCCAGCAGTTTATCGTGGGTATTCACCGGGGAGCTGTTTTTT; CDR3aa: CASSLSWVFTGELFF
j_gene: TRBJ1-1; d_gene: NA; v_gene: TRBV11-2; abundance: NA; CDR3nt: TGTGCCAGCAGCTTATATATAGGGATTGACACTGAAGCTTTCTTT; CDR3aa: CASSLYIGIDTEAFF
j_gene: TRBJ1-5; d_gene: TRBD1; v_gene: TRBV19; abundance: few; CDR3nt: TGTGCCAGTAGTGTCGACAGGGGAAGAGGGTATAGCAATCAGCCCCAGCATTTT; CDR3aa: CASSVDRGRGYSNQPQHF
j_gene: TRBJ1-1; d_gene: NA; v_gene: TRBV29-1; abundance: NA; CDR3nt: TGCAGCGTGGGAGCTGTCGCTGAAGCTTTCTTT; CDR3aa: CSVGAVAEAFF
j_gene: TRBJ2-2; d_gene: TRBD1; v_gene: TRBV13; abundance: few; CDR3nt: TGTGCCAGCAGCTTAATCCACCCCGGGACAGCATCCTACACCGGGGAGCTGTTTTTT; CDR3aa: CASSLIHPGTASYTGELFF
j_gene: TRBJ2-5; d_gene: TRBD1; v_gene: TRBV28; abundance: NA; CDR3nt: TGTGCCAGCAGTTTACCCGGGACAGGGGGCGCGGGGACCCAGTACTTC; CDR3aa: CASSLPGTGGAGTQYF
j_gene: TRBJ2-7; d_gene: NA; v_gene: TRBV30; abundance: NA; CDR3nt: TGTGCCTGGAGAGGGCTCTCCTACGAGCAGTACTTC; CDR3aa: CAWRGLSYEQYF
j_gene: TRBJ2-1; d_gene: TRBD2; v_gene: TRBV5-6; abundance: few; CDR3nt: TGTGCCAGCAGCTTGGTAGGGACTATCTACAATGAGCAGTTCTTC; CDR3aa: CASSLVGTIYNEQFF
j_gene: TRBJ2-1; d_gene: NA; v_gene: TRBV28; abundance: few; CDR3nt: TGTGCCAGCAGTTTGCCCTCCAGCTGGGGTGAACCCTACAATGAGCAGTTCTTC; CDR3aa: CASSLPSSWGEPYNEQFF
j_gene: TRBJ2-5; d_gene: TRBD2; v_gene: TRBV7-9; abundance: few; CDR3nt: TGTGCCAGCAGTTCCCGACGGGAGGTGGGGCAAGAGACCCAGTACTTC; CDR3aa: CASSSRREVGQETQYF
j_gene: TRBJ2-3; d_gene: TRBD2; v_gene: TRBV12-3/TRBV12-4; abundance: few; CDR3nt: TGTGCCAGCAGTCCTAGCGGGGGGACCGCGCAGTATTTT; CDR3aa: CASSPSGGTAQYF
j_gene: TRBJ2-1; d_gene: NA; v_gene: TRBV5-1; abundance: few; CDR3nt: TGCGCCAGCAGCGCGGGGAGGACCTTCACCACCTCCTACAATGAGCAGTTCTTC; CDR3aa: CASSAGRTFTTSYNEQFF
j_gene: TRBJ2-3; d_gene: TRBD2; v_gene: TRBV6-1; abundance: few; CDR3nt: TGTGCCAGCAGCTCAAATCAGCGGGGAGACTACACAGATACGCAGTATTTT; CDR3aa: CASSSNQRGDYTDTQYF
j_gene: TRBJ2-5; d_gene: NA; v_gene: TRBV24-1; abundance: few; CDR3nt: TGTGCCACCAGTGATCCCAACTCTTGGACAGCTCAAGAGACCCAGTACTTC; CDR3aa: CATSDPNSWTAQETQYF
j_gene: TRBJ2-7; d_gene: NA; v_gene: TRBV20-1; abundance: NA; CDR3nt: TGCAGTGCTAGAGACCTGACAGGATCCTACGAGCAGTACTTC; CDR3aa: CSARDLTGSYEQYF
j_gene: TRBJ2-3; d_gene: NA; v_gene: TRBV12-3/TRBV12-4; abundance: NA; CDR3nt: TGTGCCAGCAGTTCGACTAGTCGACCCACAGATACGCAGTATTTT; CDR3aa: CASSSTSRPTDTQYF
j_gene: TRBJ2-3; d_gene: NA; v_gene: TRBV4-1; abundance: NA; CDR3nt: TGCGCCAGCAGCCAACTCTGGGGGGTGATGGACACGCAGTATTTT; CDR3aa: CASSQLWGVMDTQYF
j_gene: TRBJ1-5; d_gene: NA; v_gene: TRBV20-1; abundance: NA; CDR3nt: TGCAGTGCCAATCAGTTCACTCAGCCCCAGCATTTT; CDR3aa: CSANQFTQPQHF
j_gene: TRBJ1-2; d_gene: NA; v_gene: TRBV29-1; abundance: NA; CDR3nt: TGCAGCGTAGGTCGTCGGGTCCCAGCTAACTATGGCTACACCTTC; CDR3aa: CSVGRRVPANYGYTF
j_gene: TRBJ2-1; d_gene: NA; v_gene: TRBV5-4; abundance: few; CDR3nt: TGTGCCAGCAGCTTCTCGACAGGAGTTTTTCAGCAGTTCTTC; CDR3aa: CASSFSTGVFQQFF
j_gene: TRBJ2-7; d_gene: TRBD2; v_gene: TRBV7-2; abundance: few; CDR3nt: TGTGCCAGCAGCTTAGCTGGATATAGACTAGCGGGAGGCGAGCAGTACTTC; CDR3aa: CASSLAGYRLAGGEQYF
j_gene: TRBJ2-1; d_gene: NA; v_gene: TRBV6-1; abundance: NA; CDR3nt: TGTGCCAGCACCGGACTACCGTACAATGAGCAGTTCTTC; CDR3aa: CASTGLPYNEQFF
j_gene: TRBJ2-5; d_gene: NA; v_gene: TRBV5-5; abundance: NA; CDR3nt: TGTGCCAGCAGCTTGGCCCAGGGGATGGAGTACCAAGAGACCCAGTACTTC; CDR3aa: CASSLAQGMEYQETQYF
j_gene: TRBJ2-1; d_gene: NA; v_gene: TRBV28; abundance: few; CDR3nt: TGTGCCAGCAGCCCCCTAGGGGAGGTATTGAACAATGAGCAGTTCTTC; CDR3aa: CASSPLGEVLNNEQFF
j_gene: TRBJ2-7; d_gene: NA; v_gene: TRBV2; abundance: NA; CDR3nt: TGTGCCAGCAAGGCGAGGCCCGAGCAGTACTTC; CDR3aa: CASKARPEQYF